The present T cell receptor beta chain was sequenced within a study of blood T cells in healthy people across ages. With a J-beta primer mix and a sample-barcoded 5' primer, a second PCR ran about 7 to 12 cycles. TCRdb analysed the 5' RACE reads with MiXCR anew, one entry per CDR3 protein. The table records 1.6 million or so distinct CDR3 sequences, 30% to 40% of them present only once. The V end was cut by 0 bases, the J end by 7 bases, with 8 bases between. The germline CDR1 and CDR2 sequences are SGDLS and YYNGEE. CDR3 length: 13 residues. Each donor's blood draw was 8.5 to 10 milliliters of peripheral blood. Points on this clonotype: The target antigen is unknown.

Study-wide points: Changes seen in expanded clonotypes were possibly confounded by donor CMV status left unknown. Investigators treated diversity estimates from one million T cells as underestimates. Long-lived donors exceeded aged donors in naive CD4+ cells and diversity.

This receptor was taken from a woman aged 30 to 39 in good health. Sequencing was done on a sample of blood. The genes are TRBV9 and TRBJ1-5; D gene unclear. CDR3 region: CASSVGRSQPQHF. The CDR3 DNA follows: TGTGCCAGCAGCGTAGGGCGGTCGCAGCCCCAGCATTTT.